The 28 T cell receptor beta chains presented below share a single source sample, sequenced in a study of T cells in Graves' hyperthyroidism and ophthalmopathy. TCR beta CDR3 regions were amplified from RNA transcripts. In the first-round RT-PCR of the TCR CDR3, the HTBI primer set was used. One entry per CDR3 protein, called by TCRdb with MiXCR from the multiplex PCR reads. The data hold 300,000 to 400,000 distinct CDR3 sequences, with 18% observed a single time. The sample taken for sequencing was blood. The receptors were gathered from a woman between 45 and 60 years old with Graves' hyperthyroidism.

The chain has TRBV15 and TRBJ1-2; D may be TRBD1 (5 bases). Trimming took off 0 bases at V and 2 bases at J, with 13 bases between the two ends. CDR3 size: 16 residues. CDR1 and CDR2 (germline): LNHNV, YYDKDF (reference sequence). The CDR3 bases are TGTGCCACCAGCAGAGATCCCGGGACTTCAAACTATGGCTACACCTTC. Translating it yields CATSRDPGTSNYGYTF. Supplemented by reference TRBV15 and TRBJ1-2, the full variable domain reads DAMVIQNPRYQVTQFGKPVTLSCSQTLNHNVMYWYQQKSSQAPKLLFHYYDKDFNNEADTPDNFQSRRPNTSFCFLDIRSPGLGDTAMYLCATSRDPGTSNYGYTFGSGTRLTVV.

This clonotype was observed at least ten times. CDR3 protein: CASSFTSGRADEQFF. CDR3 DNA: TGTGCCAGCAGTTTTACTAGCGGGAGGGCCGATGAGCAGTTCTTC. The chain recombines TRBV12-3 or TRBV12-4 with TRBJ2-1; 13 bases fit TRBD2. This CDR3 contains 15 residues. V shed 3 bases, J shed 8 bases, and the junction held 4 bases outside the gene matches.

The chain couples TRBV5-6 to TRBJ1-1; D is possibly TRBD1 (5 bases). From germline, CDR1 is SGHDT and CDR2 YYEEEE. Between the trimmed V and J ends, which lost 4 bases and 11 bases, there was a span of 18 bases. The CDR3 extends over 13 amino acids. CDR3: CASSHRGGWGAFF. As DNA, the CDR3 is TGTGCCAGCAGCCATCGGGGGGGGTGGGGGGCTTTCTTT.

In regard to this clonotype: One end of the junction fails to match germline, which may point to a read error. The chain employs TRBV24-1 and TRBJ2-2, with no clear D. Germline V lookup: CDR1 KGHDR, CDR2 SFDVKD. CDR3 size: 13 residues. The CDR3 DNA follows: TGTACCACCAGTGACCTCAGCACCGGGGAGCTGTTTTTT. Translated: CTTSDLSTGELFF.

The chain has TRBV24-1 and TRBJ1-1; D is possibly TRBD1 (6 bases). CDR1 and CDR2 from the germline V gene are KGHDR and SFDVKD. The CDR3 is 14 amino acids. Trimming pared 5 bases from V and 0 bases from J, leaving 9 bases between. CDR3: CATSATGMNTEAFF. Written as DNA, the CDR3 is TGTGCCACCAGTGCCACAGGGATGAACACTGAAGCTTTCTTT.

This clonotype has a count of ten or more. V and J are TRBV6-5 and TRBJ1-2; a weak D match, TRBD1 (5 bases). Trimming cost V 2 bases and J 5 bases, with 9 bases left between them. The CDR3 is 13 amino acids. Germline CDR1 is MNHEY and CDR2 is SVGAGI. This CDR3 reads CASSYVQAYGYTF. The DNA for the CDR3 is TGTGCCAGCAGTTACGTACAGGCGTATGGCTACACCTTC.

This CDR3 reads CSADTGGVNTEAFF. CDR3 nucleotides: TGCAGTGCCGACACAGGGGGCGTGAACACTGAAGCTTTCTTT. The gene calls are TRBV20-1 and TRBJ1-1; 9 bases match TRBD1. The CDR3 has 14 amino acids. V shed 6 bases, J shed 0 bases, and the junction held 5 bases outside the gene matches. Germline V gene data show CDR1 as DFQATT and CDR2 as SNEGSKA (reference sequence).

At least ten counts were recorded for this clonotype. The chain recombines TRBV7-2 with TRBJ2-1, with 8 bases lining up with TRBD2. The length of the CDR3 is 15 residues. In germline, CDR1 is SGHTA, CDR2 FQGNSA. J lost 3 bases, V lost 4 bases, and 5 bases had no gene match. CDR3 bases: TGTGCCAGCAGCTCCGGGGGGGCCTTCTACAATGAGCAGTTCTTC. Its protein is CASSSGGAFYNEQFF.

This clonotype was detected many times. The V and J genes are TRBV12-3 or TRBV12-4 and TRBJ1-5; D ambiguous. Between the trimmed V and J ends, which lost 2 bases and 5 bases, there was a span of 7 bases. CDR3 length equals 13 residues. CDR3 nucleotide sequence: TGTGCCAGCAGTTTACCAGATTATCAGCCCCAGCATTTT. This sequence encodes CASSLPDYQPQHF.

This rearrangement joins TRBV5-4 to TRBJ2-2; TRBD1 matches 10 bases. Germline assignment: CDR1 SGHNT and CDR2 YYREEE (reference sequence). The V gene end was trimmed by 4 bases and the J gene end by 3 bases; junction bases not matched to a gene: 9. This CDR3 region has 17 residues. CDR3 protein: CASSTKDRGKDTGELFF. Here the CDR3 DNA reads TGTGCCAGCAGCACAAAGGACAGGGGGAAGGACACCGGGGAGCTGTTTTTT.

This clonotype was seen repeatedly, ten times or more. The rearrangement links TRBV20-1 to TRBJ2-3; D is undetermined. CDR1 and CDR2 from the germline V gene are DFQATT and SNEGSKA (reference sequence). The CDR3 contains 14 residues. The CDR3 sequence is CTASHRTGTDTQYF. CDR3 nucleotides: TGCACCGCAAGTCACCGAACCGGCACAGATACGCAGTATTTT.

The rearrangement joins TRBV27 to TRBJ1-5, with D unclear. The CDR3 is 14 amino acids. Germline values: CDR1 MNHEY, CDR2 SMNVEV (reference sequence). V lost 6 bases, J lost 13 bases, and 22 bases lay in between. The CDR3 reads CASSLSGANSGQHF. CDR3 DNA: TGTGCCAGCAGCCTATCCGGAGCGAACAGCGGGCAGCATTTT.

This clonotype has a count of ten or more. V usage is TRBV6-1 and J usage is TRBJ2-1; 9 bases agree with TRBD2. The CDR3 contains 15 residues. Germline-derived CDR1 and CDR2 are MNHNS and SASEGT. J was trimmed by 0 bases and V by 6 bases; bases with no gene match: 3. The CDR3 DNA reads as TGTGCCAGCAGAGTACTAGCGGGCTCCTACAATGAGCAGTTCTTC. This translates into CASRVLAGSYNEQFF.

This clonotype was observed at least ten times. The V gene is TRBV27, the J gene TRBJ2-1; a possible D gene is TRBD1 (6 bases). Germline CDR1 MNHEY, CDR2 SMNVEV (reference sequence). The V end lost 4 bases, the J end lost 8 bases, and 12 bases lay between the germline ends. The CDR3 runs to 13 residues. The CDR3 DNA sequence: TGTGCCAGCAGTTCAGGGGTCGGGGATGAGCAGTTCTTC. Its translation: CASSSGVGDEQFF.

Of note for this clonotype: With a much larger clone just one base away, this may be a read error. The CDR3 end shows no conserved phenylalanine or tryptophan, and so a read error is likely. The rearrangement links TRBV27 to TRBJ2-5, with a weak D call TRBD1 (6 bases). The germline V gene has CDR1 MNHEY and CDR2 SMNVEV (reference sequence). The CDR3 has 15 residues. V shed 4 bases and J shed 3 bases, with 15 bases lying between them. CDR3 DNA: TGTGCCAGCAGTTCAACCTGGACAGCGGAAGAGACCCAGTACGTC. The encoded protein is CASSSTWTAEETQYV.

This chain uses TRBV6-2 or TRBV6-3 with TRBJ1-2; no firm D call. V was cut by 0 bases and J by 5 bases, with 13 bases left in between. This CDR3 is built from 15 residues. The germline V gene has CDR1 MNHEY and CDR2 SVGEGT. The CDR3 sequence is CASSYSWEGSYGYTF. For the CDR3, the DNA is TGTGCCAGCAGTTACTCGTGGGAGGGATCGTATGGCTACACCTTC.

The chain employs TRBV28 and TRBJ2-7; no clear D. The CDR3 contains 12 residues. Trimming pared 2 bases from V and 9 bases from J, leaving 11 bases between. The germline gives CDR1 MDHEN, CDR2 SYDVKM. As DNA, the CDR3 is TGTGCCAGCAGTTTACCGGGCCGGCCGCAGTACTTC. Translation gives CASSLPGRPQYF.

In its sample, this clonotype was seen a few times. V gene TRBV3-1 combines with J gene TRBJ1-2; D is unresolved. The length of the CDR3 is 16 residues. CDR1 and CDR2 (germline): LGHDT, YNNKEL (reference sequence). V dropped 0 bases and J dropped 7 bases, with 18 bases sitting between them. CDR3 in amino acids: CASSQDRIVRYGGYTF. CDR3 bases: TGTGCCAGCAGCCAAGATCGCATAGTTCGGTATGGTGGCTACACCTTC.

This clonotype was seen a handful of times. The rearrangement links TRBV18 to TRBJ2-3; the D is unclear. Trimming left V 1 base short and J 4 bases short, with 3 bases between. This CDR3 contains 12 residues. Germline V gene data show CDR1 as KGHSH and CDR2 as LQKENI. DNA of the CDR3: TGTGCCAGCTCACCACTTGCAGATACGCAGTATTTT. Encoded protein: CASSPLADTQYF.

This clonotype showed up just a few times. This sequence joins TRBV10-3 and TRBJ1-3, with 9 bases identical to TRBD1. V shed 6 bases, J shed 0 bases, and the junction held 6 bases outside the gene matches. CDR3 length equals 16 residues. Germline V CDR1 and CDR2: ENHRY, SYGVKD. The CDR3 DNA reads as TGTGCCATCAGAGGGGACAGGGCGTCCTCTGGAAACACCATATATTTT. It encodes CAIRGDRASSGNTIYF.

This clonotype was detected ten times or more. The chain couples TRBV2 to TRBJ1-5, with 7 nucleotides matching TRBD1. CDR1 and CDR2 (germline): SNHLY, FYNNEI. CDR3 length: 14 amino acids. With 1 base clipped from V and 9 bases from J, the junction kept 6 bases outside the gene matches. In nucleotides, the CDR3 is TGTGCCAGCAGTGAAGGACAGGGTCCGGGGCCCCAGCATTTT. Translation: CASSEGQGPGPQHF.

V and J are TRBV10-3 and TRBJ2-3, with a tentative D call TRBD2 (5 bases). V lost 2 bases, J lost 2 bases, and 8 bases lay in between. Germline CDR1 and CDR2: ENHRY and SYGVKD. The CDR3 extends over 14 amino acids. The CDR3 sequence is CAISEADFTDTQYF. Here the CDR3 DNA reads TGTGCCATCAGTGAGGCGGACTTCACAGATACGCAGTATTTT.

V usage is TRBV18 and J usage is TRBJ2-5, with 10 positions matching TRBD2. Germline values: CDR1 KGHSH, CDR2 LQKENI. V was pared by 3 bases and J by 5 bases, with 6 bases of the junction left unmatched. The CDR3 length is 15 residues. The CDR3 region has the DNA TGTGCCAGCTCACCGCCCGGGACTAGCGATGAGACCCAGTACTTC. Its translation is CASSPPGTSDETQYF. The full variable domain, with the rest looked up from reference TRBV18 and TRBJ2-5, is NAGVMQNPRHLVRRRGQEARLRCSPMKGHSHVYWYRQLPEEGLKFMVYLQKENIIDESGMPKERFSAEFPKEGPSILRIQQVVRGDSAAYFCASSPPGTSDETQYFGPGTRLLVL.

This clonotype has ten or more counts. The V and J genes are TRBV28 and TRBJ1-4, with D maybe TRBD1 (6 bases). Trimming took off 1 base at V and 1 base at J, with 10 bases between the two ends. Germline CDR1 MDHEN, CDR2 SYDVKM. This CDR3 has 16 residues. The CDR3 DNA sequence: TGTGCCAGCAGTTTATTACAGGGTAAAACTAATGAAAAACTGTTTTTT. It is translated as CASSLLQGKTNEKLFF.

Many counts were recorded for this clonotype. The chain joins TRBV27 to TRBJ1-5; no definite D call. Deletions cut 3 bases from V and 5 bases from J, with 8 bases between. This CDR3 region has 13 residues. Germline-derived CDR1 and CDR2 are MNHEY and SMNVEV (reference sequence). In nucleotides, the CDR3 is TGTGCCAGCAGTTTTCAGTCGTATCAGCCCCAGCATTTT. Amino acid sequence: CASSFQSYQPQHF.

In this sample, this clonotype turned up many times. V usage is TRBV18 and J usage is TRBJ2-5; TRBD1 aligns across 7 bases. The germline V gene encodes CDR1 KGHSH and CDR2 LQKENI. CDR3 length: 13 residues. With 1 base clipped from V and 4 bases from J, the junction kept 0 bases outside the gene matches. CDR3 sequence (DNA): TGTGCCAGCTCACCACGACAGGGAGAGACCCAGTACTTC. This sequence encodes CASSPRQGETQYF.

This chain connects TRBV27 to TRBJ2-3; 11 nucleotides match TRBD2. This CDR3 contains 13 residues. J gave up 14 bases and V 5 bases, and 9 bases lay outside the gene matches. The V gene's germline CDR1 is MNHEY and CDR2 SMNVEV (reference sequence). The CDR3 sequence: CASSHSGRASRYF. CDR3 bases: TGTGCCAGCAGTCATAGCGGGAGGGCCTCTCGGTATTTT.

The gene calls are TRBV7-9 and TRBJ1-4, with a weak D call TRBD1 (6 bases). This CDR3 region has 15 residues. Germline values: CDR1 SEHNR, CDR2 FQNEAQ (reference sequence). Trimming left V 1 base short and J 5 bases short, with 11 bases between. CDR3 protein: CASSLEAGENEKLFF. In DNA, the CDR3 is TGTGCCAGCAGCTTAGAGGCAGGGGAGAATGAAAAACTGTTTTTT.